This entry features one T cell receptor beta chain sequence. This entry belongs to a study of blood T cell repertoires in COVID-19. Study as a whole: PBMCs, B-cell-depleted T cells, or T cells provided the cDNA or gDNA that made up the material.

Original analysis: Nucleated cell number was recorded as an estimate derived from reference gene primer amplification. Using immunoSEQ multiplex PCR, the repertoire was profiled, and TCRdb retains in-frame clones only, with some absent. That table furnishes V, J and clone size, whereas the DNA furnished D and trimming. The sample lists 60,000 to 65,000 clones; 55% to 75% were seen once. Followed longitudinally, the Seattle patients had been enrolled during active infection. Material: peripheral blood. The clonotype comes from a woman in her seventies with COVID-19, enrolled during active disease.

CDR3 sequence: CASKNDRGSTDTQYF. Written as DNA, the CDR3 is TGTGCCAGCAAGAATGACAGGGGAAGCACAGATACGCAGTATTTT. V is TRBV6-5 and J is TRBJ2-3, with TRBD1 matching 8 bases. This CDR3 has 15 residues. V was pared by 7 bases and J by 0 bases, with 6 bases of the junction left unmatched. Germline V gene sequence: CDR1 MNHEY, CDR2 SVGAGI.